What follows are 32 T cell receptor beta chains derived from one specimen sequenced in a study of OX40 agonist ivuxolimab in advanced cancers. Profiled with immunoSEQ multiplex PCR; TCRdb holds only in-frame clones, not every one. The sample lists approximately 58,000 clones, roughly three quarters seen once, with roughly 1.2% in the top ten. The source material was CD4+ or CD8+ T cells sorted from blood, sampled in a trial of the OX40 agonist ivuxolimab. The receptors were gathered from an adult with an advanced solid tumor such as melanoma, head and neck, liver or kidney cancer.

J is TRBJ1-2 and V is TRBV6-5; D is possibly TRBD1 (5 bases). The CDR3 sequence is 12 residues long. The V end lost 5 bases, the J end lost 4 bases, and 8 bases lay between the germline ends. Germline V gives CDR1 MNHEY, CDR2 SVGAGI. The CDR3: CASSDSAYGYTF. CDR3 in DNA: TGTGCCAGCAGTGACAGCGCCTATGGCTACACCTTC.

The chain recombines TRBV10-1 with TRBJ2-2; 14 bases fit TRBD2. Germline CDR1 reads WNHNN; CDR2 reads SYGVQD (reference sequence). V gave up 7 bases and J gave up 6 bases; unmatched junction bases: 4. The CDR3 spans 15 residues. CDR3 protein: CASIPGLAGAGELFF. CDR3 DNA sequence: TGCGCCAGCATACCGGGACTAGCGGGAGCCGGGGAGCTGTTTTTT.

The V gene is TRBV4-2, the J gene TRBJ1-2, with 9 bases identical to TRBD1. V lost 3 bases, J lost 4 bases, and 6 bases stayed unmatched. The germline gives CDR1 LGHNA, CDR2 YNFKEQ. The CDR3 contains 15 residues. CDR3 amino acids: CASSQDRGTVYGYTF. Here the CDR3 DNA reads TGTGCCAGCAGCCAGGACAGGGGCACCGTCTATGGCTACACCTTC.

The rearrangement links TRBV5-1 to TRBJ2-4; D gene unclear. Germline V lookup: CDR1 SGHRS, CDR2 YFSETQ. The CDR3 has 10 amino acids. Trimming shortened V by 4 bases and J by 8 bases, and 4 bases separated the two germline ends. In DNA form, the CDR3 reads TGCGCCAGCAGCGCGCACATTCAGTACTTC. It is translated as CASSAHIQYF.

The J gene is TRBJ1-2, the V gene TRBV5-4, with a possible D match to TRBD1 (6 bases). Trimming pared 2 bases from V and 7 bases from J, leaving 9 bases between. This CDR3 is 12 amino acids long. Germline V gene lookup returns CDR1 SGHNT and CDR2 YYREEE (reference sequence). DNA of the CDR3: TGTGCCAGCAGCTTAGGGGGAGGTGGCTACACCTTC. Encoded protein: CASSLGGGGYTF.

This chain links TRBV6-1 with TRBJ2-4; TRBD2 agrees at 7 bases. The CDR3 length is 16 residues. V lost 3 bases, J lost 0 bases, and 5 bases stayed unmatched. Germline assignment: CDR1 MNHNS and CDR2 SASEGT. The CDR3 loop is CASSEGAGLAKNIQYF. The CDR3 coding sequence is TGTGCCAGCAGTGAGGGAGCGGGGCTAGCCAAAAACATTCAGTACTTC.

This chain connects TRBV7-8 to TRBJ1-4; D gene uncertain. Per the germline V gene, CDR1 is SGHVS and CDR2 is FQNEAQ. The length of the CDR3 is 16 residues. Between the trimmed V and J ends, which lost 5 bases and 0 bases, there was a span of 13 bases. The CDR3 DNA reads TGTGCCAGCAGCCCGAGGACGGTATCAACTAATGAAAAACTGTTTTTT. Translation: CASSPRTVSTNEKLFF.

The chain employs TRBV19 and TRBJ1-2; TRBD1 might be the D (6 bases). Germline V lookup: CDR1 LNHDA, CDR2 SQIVND (reference sequence). There are 13 residues in the CDR3. Trimming pared 3 bases from V and 5 bases from J, leaving 10 bases between. The CDR3 DNA reads as TGTGCCAGTAGTATGGCCAGGGGATATGGCTACACCTTC. Its translation is CASSMARGYGYTF.

The V call is TRBV5-1, the J call TRBJ1-4; TRBD1 agrees at 7 bases. CDR1 and CDR2 from the germline V gene are SGHRS and YFSETQ. Trimming took 0 bases from V and 8 from J; bases not matched to a gene: 4. This CDR3 region has 14 residues. The CDR3, as DNA: TGCGCCAGCAGCTTGGATGGGACAGAAGAAAAACTGTTTTTT. This translates into CASSLDGTEEKLFF.

This clone was found once. The CDR3 reads CATSRDPGSYEQYF. The CDR3 DNA sequence: TGTGCCACCAGCAGAGATCCAGGGTCCTACGAGCAGTACTTC. The chain is built from TRBV15 and TRBJ2-7, with a possible D match to TRBD1 (5 bases). The CDR3 loop spans 14 amino acids. The germline CDR1 and CDR2 sequences are LNHNV and YYDKDF (reference sequence). Trimming took off 0 bases at V and 1 base at J, with 7 bases between the two ends.

J is TRBJ1-5 and V is TRBV7-6; no reliable D call. The ends were cut back, 5 bases at V and 5 bases at J, with 10 bases in the middle. Germline assignment: CDR1 SGHVS and CDR2 FNYEAQ. The CDR3 is made up of 13 amino acids. The CDR3 sequence is CASSRDPDQPQHF. CDR3 DNA sequence: TGTGCCAGCAGCAGAGACCCAGATCAGCCCCAGCATTTT.

The rearrangement joins TRBV6-1 to TRBJ2-7; 8 bases agree with TRBD1. The CDR3 consists of 13 residues. V lost 7 bases to trimming and J lost 4 bases; unmatched junction nucleotides: 6. Looked up from germline, CDR1 is MNHNS and CDR2 is SASEGT. The CDR3 here is CASTLTGDYEQYF. CDR3 nucleotides: TGTGCCAGCACCTTGACAGGGGATTACGAGCAGTACTTC.

In its sample, this clone was seen a few times. The chain links TRBV4-1 to TRBJ1-1; the match to TRBD1 covers 7 bases. The CDR3 totals 14 residues. V was clipped by 3 bases and J by 4 bases; unmatched bases: 5. Germline V gene data show CDR1 as MGHRA and CDR2 as YSYEKL. CDR3 nucleotide sequence: TGCGCCAGCAGCCAGATACAGGGGTCCACTGAAGCTTTCTTT. Translated, it gives CASSQIQGSTEAFF.

There are a few counts of this clone. The CDR3 DNA is TGCGCCAGCAGCCAAGCGGCGGGATCCTGGGGTCAGCCCCAGCATTTT. This gives the protein CASSQAAGSWGQPQHF. This chain connects TRBV4-1 to TRBJ1-5; D remains unclear. The CDR3 runs 16 residues. Germline V gene data show CDR1 as MGHRA and CDR2 as YSYEKL. V lost 1 base and J lost 6, with 16 bases in between.

The rearrangement links TRBV7-2 to TRBJ2-7, with D perhaps being TRBD1 or TRBD2 (6 bases each). Germline V gene data show CDR1 as SGHTA and CDR2 as FQGNSA. Trimming stripped 1 base from V and 4 bases from J, with 14 bases between. The CDR3 has 15 residues. CDR3 sequence: CASSLVGGRRYEQYF. In DNA, the CDR3 is TGTGCCAGCAGCTTAGTAGGGGGGCGCAGGTACGAGCAGTACTTC.

V is TRBV5-1 and J is TRBJ1-3; 7 nucleotides agree with TRBD1. V dropped 4 bases and J dropped 1; count of bases not matched to a gene: 8. The germline V gene encodes CDR1 SGHRS and CDR2 YFSETQ. This CDR3 has 16 residues. CDR3: CASSGGTAASGNTIYF. DNA for the CDR3: TGCGCCAGCAGCGGGGGGACAGCGGCTTCTGGAAACACCATATATTTT.

The chain employs TRBV11-3 and TRBJ1-2; 7 bases line up with TRBD1. The CDR3 contains 14 residues. The germline CDR1 and CDR2 sequences are SGHNT and YENEEA. J gave up 3 bases and V 5 bases, and 6 bases lay outside the gene matches. The CDR3 DNA is TGTGCCAGCAGCATACAGGGGCCGGACTATGGCTACACCTTC. This sequence encodes CASSIQGPDYGYTF.

The chain links TRBV30 to TRBJ1-2; 8 nucleotides align to TRBD1. Losses at the gene ends were 5 bases for V and 5 bases for J; bases not matched to a gene: 4. Germline V gene lookup returns CDR1 GTSNPN and CDR2 SVGIG (reference sequence). The CDR3 has 12 residues. The CDR3, as DNA: TGTGCCTGGGGACAGGGTTATTATGGCTACACCTTC. This gives the protein CAWGQGYYGYTF.

This sequence joins TRBV5-1 and TRBJ2-5; TRBD2 matches at 7 bases. TRBJ2-7 matches the DNA end more closely, so the J call is doubtful. This CDR3 contains 16 residues. Looked up from germline, CDR1 is SGHRS and CDR2 is YFSETQ. The CDR3: CASSVSGGSLSYEQYF. CDR3 coding DNA: TGCGCCAGCAGCGTATCGGGCGGGAGCCTTTCCTACGAGCAGTACTTC.

V gene TRBV2 combines with J gene TRBJ1-4; TRBD1 is a possible D gene (5 bases). Germline assignment: CDR1 SNHLY and CDR2 FYNNEI. The CDR3 runs 15 residues. Trimming pared 2 bases from V and 5 bases from J, leaving 12 bases between. The CDR3 is CASSENGGGNEKLFF. The CDR3 region has the DNA TGTGCCAGCAGTGAAAATGGGGGGGGGAATGAAAAACTGTTTTTT.

The gene calls are TRBV5-1 and TRBJ1-4; TRBD1 might be the D (6 bases). With 4 bases removed from V and 7 bases from J, the gap between germline ends came to 20 bases. The germline CDR1 and CDR2 sequences are SGHRS and YFSETQ. The CDR3 runs 16 residues. The CDR3 sequence is CASSETETGFGEKLFF. The DNA of the CDR3 is TGCGCCAGCAGCGAAACAGAAACAGGGTTCGGTGAAAAACTGTTTTTT.

The chain is built from TRBV7-9 and TRBJ2-1, with 7 bases lining up with TRBD2. Germline V CDR1 and CDR2: SEHNR, FQNEAQ (reference sequence). After removal of 6 bases from V and 6 bases from J, the junction contained 11 bases not matched to a gene. The CDR3 runs to 15 residues. This chain's CDR3 is CASRTILAYPNEQFF. The CDR3 nucleotides read TGTGCCAGCAGGACGATACTAGCGTACCCCAATGAGCAGTTCTTC.

The V call is TRBV29-1, the J call TRBJ1-5; D may be TRBD1 (6 bases). The germline gives CDR1 SQVTM, CDR2 ANQGSEA. The germline V and J ends were trimmed by 5 bases and 0 bases, with 8 bases remaining between them. The CDR3 consists of 13 residues. CDR3 sequence reads: CSVRGGSNQPQHF. The CDR3 nucleotides are TGCAGCGTTAGAGGGGGTAGCAATCAGCCCCAGCATTTT.

This clone was found once. The J gene is TRBJ1-1, the V gene TRBV19; tentative D call: TRBD1 (6 bases). Trimming removed 8 bases at V and 0 bases at J, with 16 bases between. Germline CDR1 reads LNHDA; CDR2 reads SQIVND (reference sequence). This CDR3 is built from 15 residues. The CDR3 region has the DNA TGTGCCAGTTCCCCAGGGGCGGTAATGAACACTGAAGCTTTCTTT. Its translation: CASSPGAVMNTEAFF. Complete variable domain (other parts from reference TRBV19 and TRBJ1-1): DGGITQSPKYLFRKEGQNVTLSCEQNLNHDAMYWYRQDPGQGLRLIYYSQIVNDFQKGDIAEGYSVSREKKESFPLTVTSAQKNPTAFYLCASSPGAVMNTEAFFGQGTRLTVV.

V and J are TRBV11-2 and TRBJ2-1, with TRBD2 identical over 13 bases. Per the germline V gene, CDR1 is SGHAT and CDR2 is FQNNGV. This CDR3 has 16 amino acids. V dropped 5 bases and J dropped 3; count of bases not matched to a gene: 4. The CDR3 nucleotides read TGTGCCAGCAGCCCACGGACTAGCGGGAGCTACAATGAGCAGTTCTTC. This gives the protein CASSPRTSGSYNEQFF.

The genes are TRBV18 and TRBJ2-3; no clear D gene. This CDR3 spans 11 amino acids. Germline lookup yields CDR1 KGHSH and CDR2 LQKENI. The V end lost 3 bases, the J end lost 6 bases, and 4 bases lay between the germline ends. The CDR3 DNA is TGTGCCAGCTCACCGGCGGATACGCAGTATTTT. As protein: CASSPADTQYF.

This clone was seen a handful of times. The DNA of the CDR3 is TGTGCCAGCTCACGAACGGGGACAGGCCTAACTAGCACAGATACGCAGTATTTT. Its translation: CASSRTGTGLTSTDTQYF. The chain is built from TRBV18 and TRBJ2-3; 8 nucleotides align to TRBD1. The CDR3 consists of 18 residues. Germline V CDR1 and CDR2: KGHSH, LQKENI. V lost 4 bases to trimming and J lost 0 bases; unmatched junction nucleotides: 12.

The chain links TRBV6-1 to TRBJ1-5; D is uncertain. The V end lost 1 base, the J end lost 2 bases, and 3 bases lay between the germline ends. Per the germline V gene, CDR1 is MNHNS and CDR2 is SASEGT. The CDR3 totals 13 residues. CDR3 coding DNA: TGTGCCAGCAGTGAAGTGCGCAATCAGCCCCAGCATTTT. Its translation: CASSEVRNQPQHF.

V is TRBV4-1 and J is TRBJ2-5; D gene unclear. Germline assignment: CDR1 MGHRA and CDR2 YSYEKL. With 0 bases removed from V and 2 bases from J, the gap between germline ends came to 7 bases. The CDR3 is made up of 14 amino acids. The chain's CDR3 is CASSQETGQETQYF. The CDR3, as DNA: TGCGCCAGCAGCCAAGAAACCGGGCAAGAGACCCAGTACTTC.

This clone was seen a handful of times. This rearrangement joins TRBV14 to TRBJ1-2, with D unclear. V was shortened by 0 bases and J by 2 bases, with 7 bases between the two germline ends. The CDR3 is 14 amino acids. CDR1 and CDR2 (germline): SGHDN, FVKESK. As DNA, the CDR3 is TGTGCCAGCAGCCAAGAGAGACTCAACTATGGCTACACCTTC. This codes for CASSQERLNYGYTF.

V gene TRBV7-9 combines with J gene TRBJ2-7, with D tentatively TRBD2 (7 bases). V lost 2 bases and J lost 5, with 16 bases in between. The CDR3 loop spans 15 amino acids. Germline V gene sequence: CDR1 SEHNR, CDR2 FQNEAQ (reference sequence). CDR3 bases: TGTGCCAGCAGCTTACCCCCCGGGGGGCGGAACGAGCAGTACTTC. It codes for CASSLPPGGRNEQYF.

This clone was observed once. The chain is built from TRBV10-3 and TRBJ2-2; TRBD2 agrees at 9 bases. The germline V gene encodes CDR1 ENHRY and CDR2 SYGVKD. Trimming cost V 7 bases and J 6 bases; bases outside gene matches: 9. CDR3 length equals 15 residues. The CDR3 loop is CAITSTRGGSGELFF. The DNA for the CDR3 is TGTGCCATCACCAGTACGCGGGGGGGCTCCGGGGAGCTGTTTTTT.